The 11 T cell receptor beta chains below come from one sample, sequenced in a study of blood T cell repertoires in COVID-19 (TCRdb year 2020). The library was built by means of the immunoSEQ multiplex PCR assay. Imported from immuneACCESS, the table was reduced by TCRdb to in-frame sequences with V and J called. These copies leave out some clones; in studies compared against another copy, an unresolved V gene accounts for under half, and the cause of the remainder is not known. This sample lists over 90,000 clones; around nine tenths were detected once. Together, the top ten hold 2% of the sample. The sequenced material came from peripheral blood. The receptors come from a man aged 45-60 years with active COVID-19.

The genes are TRBV5-1 and TRBJ2-3; D is undetermined. CDR1 and CDR2 from the germline V gene are SGHRS and YFSETQ. The V and J ends lost 0 bases and 2 bases respectively, with 7 bases between them. This CDR3 region has 14 residues. CDR3 region: CASSLATLTDTQYF. CDR3 nucleotide sequence: TGCGCCAGCAGCTTGGCAACTCTCACAGATACGCAGTATTTT. The whole variable domain, remainder taken from reference TRBV5-1 and TRBJ2-3, is KAGVTQTPRYLIKTRGQQVTLSCSPISGHRSVSWYQQTPGQGLQFLFEYFSETQRNKGNFPGRFSGRQFSNSRSEMNVSTLELGDSALYLCASSLATLTDTQYFGPGTRLTVL.

Only a few counts were recorded for this clone. The chain combines TRBV18 with TRBJ1-2; 8 positions match TRBD1. Per germline, CDR1 KGHSH and CDR2 LQKENI. The V segment lost 0 bases and the J segment 4 bases; nucleotides outside the gene matches: 10. The CDR3 has 17 amino acids. CDR3 sequence reads: CASSPPGSAGGIYGYTF. Written as DNA, the CDR3 is TGTGCCAGCTCACCACCGGGGTCCGCAGGGGGCATCTATGGCTACACCTTC.

The genes are TRBV6-2 or TRBV6-3 and TRBJ2-1; 7 bases match TRBD1. The CDR3 has 13 amino acids. CDR1 and CDR2 from the germline V gene are MNHEY and SVGEGT. Trimming took 4 bases from V and 7 from J; bases not matched to a gene: 4. Here the CDR3 reads CASSWDSKNEQFF. The CDR3 bases are TGTGCCAGCAGTTGGGACAGCAAAAATGAGCAGTTCTTC.

V is TRBV2 and J is TRBJ2-2; 9 bases line up with TRBD1. This CDR3 region has 14 residues. Trimming cost V 6 bases and J 6 bases; bases outside gene matches: 5. CDR1 is SNHLY and CDR2 is FYNNEI in the germline V gene. The CDR3 DNA is TGTGCCAGCAGGGGGACAGGGAGGGCCGGGGAGCTGTTTTTT. Its protein is CASRGTGRAGELFF.

The chain links TRBV7-2 to TRBJ2-3, with TRBD1 as a possible D gene (5 bases). V lost 6 bases and J lost 0, with 10 bases in between. This CDR3 has 14 residues. Looked up from germline, CDR1 is SGHTA and CDR2 is FQGNSA. The CDR3 sequence: CASRTASSTDTQYF. CDR3 DNA sequence: TGTGCCAGCAGGACAGCCTCTAGCACAGATACGCAGTATTTT. The variable domain in full, with the rest retrieved from reference TRBV7-2 and TRBJ2-3, is GAGVSQSPSNKVTEKGKDVELRCDPISGHTALYWYRQSLGQGLEFLIYFQGNSAPDKSGLPSDRFSAERTGGSVSTLTIQRTQQEDSAVYLCASRTASSTDTQYFGPGTRLTVL.

This clone was detected only once. V gene TRBV7-9 combines with J gene TRBJ1-2, with TRBD1 matching over 9 bases. V lost 2 bases and J lost 12; bases outside the gene matches: 16. The V gene's germline CDR1 is SEHNR and CDR2 FQNEAQ (reference sequence). This CDR3 contains 16 residues. CDR3 bases: TGTGCCAGCAGCTTAATTTCCGGGAGGACAGGGGTCATCGACACCTTC. Translating gives CASSLISGRTGVIDTF.

This sequence joins TRBV12-3 or TRBV12-4 and TRBJ1-1; unclear D gene. V was pared by 7 bases and J by 10 bases, with 13 bases between. This CDR3 spans 11 amino acids. CDR3 sequence reads: CASTRGSRAFF. CDR3 nucleotide sequence: TGTGCCAGCACTCGTGGCTCACGAGCTTTCTTT.

The V gene is TRBV27, the J gene TRBJ1-5; TRBD1 matches at 8 bases. This CDR3 is 14 amino acids long. Per the germline V gene, CDR1 is MNHEY and CDR2 is SMNVEV (reference sequence). V dropped 3 bases and J dropped 7; count of bases not matched to a gene: 5. The CDR3 protein is CASSFGQGGQPQHF. In nucleotides, the CDR3 is TGTGCCAGCAGTTTCGGACAGGGAGGACAGCCCCAGCATTTT.

The chain employs TRBV6-6 and TRBJ2-2, with 9 bases lining up with TRBD1. V shed 6 bases, J shed 5 bases, and the junction held 7 bases outside the gene matches. The germline gives CDR1 MNHNY, CDR2 SVGAGI (reference sequence). The CDR3 contains 15 residues. The CDR3 sequence is CASRPTGGVTGELFF. In DNA, the CDR3 is TGTGCCAGCAGGCCGACAGGGGGAGTTACCGGGGAGCTGTTTTTT.

The V and J genes are TRBV12-3 or TRBV12-4 and TRBJ1-3; D might be TRBD1 (5 bases). This CDR3 contains 13 residues. The V end was cut by 6 bases, the J end by 4 bases, with 10 bases between. Written as DNA, the CDR3 is TGTGCCAGCAGCCTCAGGGAAGGAAACACCATATATTTT. Protein sequence: CASSLREGNTIYF.

The chain employs TRBV15 and TRBJ1-2; no definite D call. The CDR3 is made up of 15 amino acids. Germline CDR1 is LNHNV and CDR2 is YYDKDF (reference sequence). V shed 6 bases and J shed 0 bases, with 14 bases lying between them. The CDR3 DNA is TGTGCCACCAGACAGAGAGGGTGGGCTAACTATGGCTACACCTTC. This translates into CATRQRGWANYGYTF.